This T cell receptor beta chain appears in the sequencing data of a study of blood T cell repertoires in COVID-19. Across the study: The origin of the acute and convalescent COVID-19 samples was the United States, Italy and Spain.

The table came from immunoSEQ multiplex PCR; TCRdb's copy has only in-frame clones and leaves some out. The profile shows about 160,000 clones, about 85% of them singletons. CDR1 is MNHEY, CDR2 SVGAGI, per germline. CDR3 length equals 15 residues. Unmatched junction bases numbered 4, after V lost 0 bases and J lost 3 bases. Sequences were obtained from peripheral blood. The clonotype was recovered from a man in his forties or fifties with acute or convalescent COVID-19. The chain uses TRBV6-5 and TRBJ2-7; 8 nucleotides align to TRBD2. The CDR3 is CASSYSGLAHYEQYF. CDR3 DNA: TGTGCCAGCAGTTACTCTGGACTAGCCCACTACGAGCAGTACTTC.